The T cell receptor (beta chain) described here comes from a study of blood T cell repertoires in COVID-19 (dated by TCRdb to the early 2020s). For the wider study: Collaborator samples came from the United States, Italy and Spain and covered acute and convalescent phases of COVID-19. A freely available public database, intended as a resource for researchers studying the immune response to SARS-CoV-2, is where the repertoires were released. Nearly every sample came with metadata listing a de-identified subject ID, COVID-19 status, age in years and sex. Where HLA class I and class II types were available, the types were taken from metadata supplied by the sample provider, not from assay-based typing. Samples came from the ongoing ImmuneRACE study (first 160 participants) plus 1,254 subjects from 6 global collaborators. The prospective study material was composed of cDNA or gDNA derived from T cells, B-cell-depleted T cells, or PBMCs. Deeply sampled blood TCRbeta repertoires from subjects exposed to, actively infected with, or recovered from COVID-19 were included in the dataset.

The germline V gene (reference sequence) specifies SEHNR as CDR1 and FQNEAQ as CDR2. The CDR3, cysteine through phenylalanine, is 17 amino acids long. CDR3 DNA only is kept here, 51 bases in frame from base 1. The germline V and J ends show losses of 5 bases and 1 base respectively, and no gene match explains 12 bases of the junction. On this clone: Its specific antigen is unknown. It has no much larger one-base neighbor in the sample; base qualities were not kept.

Results the study describes overall, beyond this receptor: The amount of clinical and demographic metadata varied by source and participant and was provided uncurated.

The immunoSEQ Assay, a bias-controlled multiplex PCR, was used to amplify TCRbeta CDR3 regions from genomic DNA. The original pipeline was this. Nucleated cell counts per sample were estimated from amplification of reference gene primers within the assay. To quantify the absolute abundance of each unique TCRbeta CDR3 rearrangement, sequence reads were collapsed and filtered. For each sample, productive Simpson clonality was calculated as the square root of Simpson's diversity index over productive rearrangements. TCRdb mirrors the immuneACCESS table, restricted to in-frame sequences. Some clones are absent from its copies; in checked studies, under half trace to an unresolved V gene, and the reason for the others is unknown. That table gives V, J and clone size, and the DNA gave D and trimming. The sample includes approximately 200,000 clones, with approximately 90% observed a single time. The top ten clones comprise about 1.3% of the sample.

Participants in the prospective study were aged about 18 to 95 years, lived in 20 to 30 United States geographic areas, and enrolled through a virtual design. To assign participants to cohorts, the prospective study relied on clinical history that participants themselves reported in a screening survey and a study questionnaire. ImmuneRACE Cohort 3 recovered participants were defined by two consecutive negative NP/OP PCR tests, healthcare professional clearance, or symptom resolution. Each participant in the prospective study had whole blood, serum and a nasopharyngeal or oropharyngeal swab collected by mobile phlebotomists. Participants in the prospective study had the option to provide additional blood draws and questionnaires over a 2-month period. Before DNA extraction, prospective study blood samples were shipped either frozen or at room temperature.

This sequence originates from a man aged 25-45 years who had recovered from COVID-19. Source material: PBMCs or T cells enriched from blood (not recorded which). The V and J genes are TRBV7-9 and TRBJ1-1, with TRBD1 identical over 8 junction bases. The DNA sequence reads TGTGCCAGCAGCCAGGACAGGGTTAAATTTTGGAACACTGAAGCTTTCTTT. This sequence encodes CASSQDRVKFWNTEAFF.